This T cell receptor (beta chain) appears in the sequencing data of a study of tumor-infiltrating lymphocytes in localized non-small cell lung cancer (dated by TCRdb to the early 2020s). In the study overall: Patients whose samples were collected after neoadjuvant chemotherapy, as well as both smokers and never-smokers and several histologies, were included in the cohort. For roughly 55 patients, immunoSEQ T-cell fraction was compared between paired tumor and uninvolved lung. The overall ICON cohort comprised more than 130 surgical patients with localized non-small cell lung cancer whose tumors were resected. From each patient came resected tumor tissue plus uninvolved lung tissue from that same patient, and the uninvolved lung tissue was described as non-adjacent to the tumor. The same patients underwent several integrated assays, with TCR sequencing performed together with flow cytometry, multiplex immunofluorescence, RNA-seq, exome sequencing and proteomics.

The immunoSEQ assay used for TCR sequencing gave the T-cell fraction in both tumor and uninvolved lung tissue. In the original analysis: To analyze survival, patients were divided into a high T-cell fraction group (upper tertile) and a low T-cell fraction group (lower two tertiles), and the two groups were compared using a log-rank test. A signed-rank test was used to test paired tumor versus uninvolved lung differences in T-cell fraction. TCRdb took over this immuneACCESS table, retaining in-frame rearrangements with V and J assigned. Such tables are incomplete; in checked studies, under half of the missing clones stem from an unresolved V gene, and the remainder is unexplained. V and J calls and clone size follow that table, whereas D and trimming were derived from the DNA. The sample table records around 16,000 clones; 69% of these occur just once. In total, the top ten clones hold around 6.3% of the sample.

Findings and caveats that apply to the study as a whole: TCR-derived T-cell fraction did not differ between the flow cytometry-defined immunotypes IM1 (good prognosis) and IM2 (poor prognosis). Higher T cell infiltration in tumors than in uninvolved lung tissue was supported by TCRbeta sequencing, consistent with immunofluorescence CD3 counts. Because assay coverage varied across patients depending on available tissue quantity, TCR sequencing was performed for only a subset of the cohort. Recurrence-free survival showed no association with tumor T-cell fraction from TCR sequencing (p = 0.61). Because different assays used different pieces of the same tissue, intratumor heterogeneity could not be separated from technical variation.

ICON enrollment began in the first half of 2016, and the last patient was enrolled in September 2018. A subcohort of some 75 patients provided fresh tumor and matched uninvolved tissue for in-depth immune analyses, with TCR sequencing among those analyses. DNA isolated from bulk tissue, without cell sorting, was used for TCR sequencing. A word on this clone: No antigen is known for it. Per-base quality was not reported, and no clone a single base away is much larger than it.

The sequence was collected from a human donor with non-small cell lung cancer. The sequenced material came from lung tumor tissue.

The CDR3 loop reads CASSFRGARGYTF. The DNA sequence is TGTGCCAGCAGTTTTCGGGGGGCGCGTGGCTACACCTTC. This chain joins TRBV28 to TRBJ1-2, with TRBD1 perhaps the D gene, on 6 matching bases. From the cysteine up to the phenylalanine, the CDR3 has a length of 13 residues. Only the CDR3 portion is preserved as DNA: 39 bases, with reading frame beginning at the first base. The germline V gene yields MDHEN for CDR1 and SYDVKM for CDR2. V is cut by 3 bases and J by 7 bases, and the space between the germline ends is 12 bases.